This TCR beta chain was profiled in a study of cytomegalovirus exposure and HLA in healthy donors. Study context: Out of about 360 genotyped donors, 81% belonged to the Caucasian-associated ancestry cluster. Study-level points and caveats: The authors later linked a missense DCLRE1C variant to TCR beta V- and J-gene trimming. Among the CMV-associated chains, three were confirmed in vitro as specific for CMV antigens. In a later analysis, HLA-associated TCR beta chains were more clonally expanded than equally common others.

With respect to this clone: Its antigen remains unknown.

In the PCR, 60 Vbeta and 13 Jbeta primers were used. The protocol was immunoSEQ multiplex PCR, while the TCRdb copy is restricted to in-frame clones and leaves out a portion. The sample contains some 120,000 clones, more than 60% of which appear only once. The receptor was isolated from a man younger than 45 in good health and CMV-seronegative. Input material: PBMCs.

The CDR3 region is CASLQAQGYNNEQFF. In DNA form, the CDR3 reads TGTGCCAGCCTACAAGCCCAGGGGTATAACAATGAGCAGTTCTTC. The rearrangement uses TRBV2 and TRBJ2-1; tentative D call: TRBD1 (6 bases). This CDR3 has 15 residues. The germline V gene encodes CDR1 SNHLY and CDR2 FYNNEI. V lost 8 bases and J 5 bases, leaving 19 bases between the germline ends. The complete variable domain, with remaining parts taken from reference TRBV2 and TRBJ2-1, reads EPEVTQTPSHQVTQMGQEVILRCVPISNHLYFYWYRQILGQKVEFLVSFYNNEISEKSEIFDDQFSVERPDGSNFTLKIRSTKLEDSAMYFCASLQAQGYNNEQFFGPGTRLTVL.